These T cell receptor beta chains were read from a single sample in a study of cytomegalovirus exposure and HLA in healthy donors. TCRdb's copy holds only in-frame clones and misses some; the assay was immunoSEQ multiplex PCR. The sample lists around 160,000 clones; roughly 80% were seen once. Specimen: PBMCs. The source of these receptors is a male donor in good health and CMV-seronegative. Both conserved end residues are part of each CDR3. The D gene is left open where the match is weak. Clone size is shown for a subset of rows, as once, few, many or a class of expanded clone.

abundance: NA; d_gene: NA; j_gene: TRBJ2-1; v_gene: TRBV6-5; len: 13; CDR3nt: TGTGCCAGCAGTTACCGTCGACAAAATGAGCAGTTCTTC; CDR3aa: CASSYRRQNEQFF
abundance: NA; d_gene: NA; j_gene: TRBJ1-1; v_gene: TRBV20-1; len: 11; CDR3nt: TGCAGTGGGTTCGAAGGGGCTGAAGCTTTCTTT; CDR3aa: CSGFEGAEAFF
abundance: NA; d_gene: NA; j_gene: TRBJ2-5; v_gene: TRBV2; len: 14; CDR3nt: TGTGCCAGCAGCCTCCTTTTGGCTCAAGAGACCCAGTACTTC; CDR3aa: CASSLLLAQETQYF
abundance: NA; d_gene: NA; j_gene: TRBJ1-2; v_gene: TRBV7-8; len: 17; CDR3nt: TGTGCCAGCAGCGCAGGGGAGGGACTATGGACCTACTATGGCTACACCTTC; CDR3aa: CASSAGEGLWTYYGYTF
abundance: NA; d_gene: NA; j_gene: TRBJ1-4; v_gene: TRBV6-5; len: 15; CDR3nt: TGTGCCAGCAGTTACTCGGGCAGGGGTAATGAAAAACTGTTTTTT; CDR3aa: CASSYSGRGNEKLFF
abundance: NA; d_gene: TRBD2; j_gene: TRBJ2-1; v_gene: TRBV6-6; len: 11; CDR3nt: TGTGCAAGCGGGAGCGGCAATGAGCAGTTCTTC; CDR3aa: CASGSGNEQFF
abundance: NA; d_gene: TRBD1; j_gene: TRBJ2-2; v_gene: TRBV7-8; len: 15; CDR3nt: TGTGCCAGCAGCTTAGTACAGGGGGCTGCCGGGGAGCTGTTTTTT; CDR3aa: CASSLVQGAAGELFF
abundance: once; d_gene: TRBD2; j_gene: TRBJ2-1; v_gene: TRBV7-2; len: 16; CDR3nt: TGTGCCAGCAGCTTAGGGACCCTCCCGGGGGGGAATGAGCAGTTCTTC; CDR3aa: CASSLGTLPGGNEQFF
abundance: NA; d_gene: NA; j_gene: TRBJ2-5; v_gene: TRBV7-2; len: 15; CDR3nt: TGTGCCAGCAGCTTATCGACGGGAGTGAGGGGGACCCAGTACTTC; CDR3aa: CASSLSTGVRGTQYF
abundance: few; d_gene: NA; j_gene: TRBJ1-1; v_gene: TRBV11-2; len: 16; CDR3nt: TGTGCCAGCAGCTTAGCGGAGACCCGGAAGAACACTGAAGCTTTCTTT; CDR3aa: CASSLAETRKNTEAFF
abundance: NA; d_gene: TRBD1; j_gene: TRBJ2-7; v_gene: TRBV10-3; len: 15; CDR3nt: TGTGCCATCAGTGAGTCGACGACAGGGGGCAGCGAGCAGTACTTC; CDR3aa: CAISESTTGGSEQYF
abundance: NA; d_gene: NA; j_gene: TRBJ2-7; v_gene: TRBV27; len: 13; CDR3nt: TGTGCCAGCAGTCTGGGAGTCCCCTACGAGCAGTACTTC; CDR3aa: CASSLGVPYEQYF
abundance: NA; d_gene: NA; j_gene: TRBJ2-7; v_gene: TRBV7-3; len: 12; CDR3nt: TGTGCCAGCAGCCGGGACTCTACGAAGCAGTACTTC; CDR3aa: CASSRDSTKQYF